These T cell receptor beta chains were read from a single sample in a study of blood T cell repertoires in COVID-19. Data came from immunoSEQ multiplex PCR; TCRdb stores just in-frame clones and leaves some out. The sample lists fewer than 200,000 clones; more than 70% were seen once. Sequenced input: peripheral blood. The receptors here all came from a man in his forties or fifties with active or convalescent COVID-19. CDR3s include the opening cysteine and the closing phenylalanine or tryptophan. D genes are given only for firm matches. Expanded clones get a size class; other rows say once, few or many, or leave the size out.

d_call j_call v_call clone_size cdr3_nt cdr3_aa
. TRBJ1-1 TRBV6-5 . TGTGCCACCACAAACCCAGGGAACACTGAAGCTTTCTTT CATTNPGNTEAFF
. TRBJ1-6 TRBV21-1 . TGTGCCAGCAGCAAATCGAATGCGAATCTTTCACCCCTCCACTTT CASSKSNANLSPLHF
TRBD2 TRBJ2-7 TRBV11-3 . TGTGCCAGCAGCTTAGGACCCGCTAGCGGGCAGTACTTC CASSLGPASGQYF
. TRBJ1-2 TRBV5-6 . TGTGCCAGCAGCTTAACAGGATTTCTCTCTGGCTACACCTTC CASSLTGFLSGYTF
. TRBJ2-1 TRBV5-1 . TGCGCCAGCAGCCCAGACGGAGGCCGCAGTTATGAGCAGTTCTTC CASSPDGGRSYEQFF
. TRBJ1-1 TRBV7-9 . TGTGCCAGCCCTGGAGGGGCGATGAACACTGAAGCTTTCTTT CASPGGAMNTEAFF
. TRBJ2-2 TRBV11-3 few TGTGCCAGCAGCTTAGATAGCCGGAGCAGACCCACCGGGGAGCTGTTTTTT CASSLDSRSRPTGELFF
TRBD2 TRBJ2-3 TRBV5-1 . TGCGCCAGCAGCTTGTTGTCCAGCGGGGGGTGGGATACGCAGTATTTT CASSLLSSGGWDTQYF
. TRBJ2-1 TRBV19 . TGTGCCAGTATGCGGGCCGTTTCCTACAATGAGCAGTTCTTC CASMRAVSYNEQFF
TRBD2 TRBJ2-5 TRBV27 . TGTGCCAGCAGGCTAGCGGGGGAAGAGACCCAGTACTTC CASRLAGEETQYF
TRBD1 TRBJ2-7 TRBV7-8 once TGTGCCAGCAGCTTCTACTCCGGGACAGCCAACTACGAGCAGTACTTC CASSFYSGTANYEQYF
TRBD1 TRBJ2-7 TRBV19 . TGTGCCAGTAGTATGGATCGGACAGGGTCTTACGAGCAGTACTTC CASSMDRTGSYEQYF
TRBD1 TRBJ1-3 TRBV6-6 . TGTGCCAGCAAGGGGGCCGGCAGCTCTGGAAACACCATATATTTT CASKGAGSSGNTIYF
TRBD1 TRBJ1-4 TRBV5-1 once TGCGCCAGCAGCTTGGGACAGGGGGCGAATGAAAAACTGTTTTTT CASSLGQGANEKLFF
. TRBJ1-5 TRBV10-3 . TGTGCCATCAGTGAGTTGGGGTTGAGCGGGGCCGGAACACAGCCCCAGCATTTT CAISELGLSGAGTQPQHF
TRBD2 TRBJ2-1 TRBV19 . TGTGCCAGTAGTATTTTGGCGGGAGCACCCCTTGCGAATGAGCAGTTCTTC CASSILAGAPLANEQFF
. TRBJ1-4 TRBV24-1 . TGTGCCACCAGTGATTTGTGGGGGGGGTCAGATGAAAAACTGTTTTTT CATSDLWGGSDEKLFF
. TRBJ1-5 TRBV5-1 . TGCGCCAGCAGCTTGGACCCCCTAGGACATAGGAATCAGCCCCAGCATTTT CASSLDPLGHRNQPQHF
. TRBJ2-1 TRBV7-9 . TGTGCCAGCAGCTTTTTTCGCGGCAGATCCTACAATGAGCAGTTCTTC CASSFFRGRSYNEQFF
. TRBJ1-6 TRBV11-2 . TGTGCCAGCAGCTCTTGGGGGGGGGCGGATCATTCACCCCTCCACTTT CASSSWGGADHSPLHF
. TRBJ1-1 TRBV7-6 . TGTGCCAGCAGCGCGGACACACACCGCACTGAAGCTTTCTTT CASSADTHRTEAFF
. TRBJ2-2 TRBV19 . TGTGCCAGCCGGGAGTATTGGGACACCGGGGAGCTGTTTTTT CASREYWDTGELFF
TRBD1 TRBJ1-4 TRBV2 . TGTGCCAGCAGCCGTGACAGGGTGAATGAAAAACTGTTTTTT CASSRDRVNEKLFF
. TRBJ1-5 TRBV30 . TGTGCCTGGGACAACATTCACAGGCGCCACAATCAGCCCCAGCATTTT CAWDNIHRRHNQPQHF
. TRBJ2-7 TRBV5-5 few TGTGCCAGCAGCTTCAATACAGGGAGCTACGAGCAGTACTTC CASSFNTGSYEQYF
TRBD2 TRBJ2-3 TRBV28 . TGTGCCAGCAGTCTCCAGCCGGGGCGGGACTACACAGATACGCAGTATTTT CASSLQPGRDYTDTQYF
TRBD2 TRBJ2-3 TRBV29-1 . TGCAGCGTTGAAGGAGCGGGAAGCACAGATACGCAGTATTTT CSVEGAGSTDTQYF
. TRBJ1-6 TRBV4-3 . TGCGCCAGCAGCCAAGCAGGGCATAATTCACCCCTCCACTTT CASSQAGHNSPLHF
. TRBJ1-4 TRBV6-5 . TGTGCCAGCAGTTACCAGGGTCCTGAAAAACTGTTTTTT CASSYQGPEKLFF
TRBD2 TRBJ2-2 TRBV29-1 . TGCAGCGTGGCCCTTAGGGGCGGGAGTAACACCGGGGAGCTGTTTTTT CSVALRGGSNTGELFF
. TRBJ1-2 TRBV6-4 . TGTGCCAGCAGCGAAGGGGGGGCCTATGGCTACACCTTC CASSEGGAYGYTF
TRBD2 TRBJ2-3 TRBV5-1 . TGCGCCAGCAGCAGGAGGACTAGCGGCAAGATCACAGATACGCAGTATTTT CASSRRTSGKITDTQYF
. TRBJ2-3 TRBV5-1 . TGCGCCAGCAGTCAGGGGCAGAGAAGCACAGATACGCAGTATTTT CASSQGQRSTDTQYF
. TRBJ2-5 TRBV5-1 . TGCGCCAGCAGCACGACAGGTCAAGAGACCCAGTACTTC CASSTTGQETQYF
. TRBJ1-2 TRBV5-6 few TGTGCCAGTCAGACGGACACCTATGGCTACACCTTC CASQTDTYGYTF
TRBD1 TRBJ2-1 TRBV18 . TGTGCCAGCTCACCACCGATCGGGACAGGGGCTAACAATGAGCAGTTCTTC CASSPPIGTGANNEQFF
TRBD2 TRBJ2-1 TRBV28 . TGTGCCAGCAGTCGCACTAGCGGGAGTGGCTACAATGAGCAGTTCTTC CASSRTSGSGYNEQFF
. TRBJ2-7 TRBV7-8 . TGTGCCAGCAGCTTAGTTCAGGGGAGGGGAGAGCAGTACTTC CASSLVQGRGEQYF
. TRBJ2-1 TRBV28 . TGTGCCAGCAGTCTACCCCGGGGGAAAGAGCAGTTCTTC CASSLPRGKEQFF
. TRBJ1-4 TRBV27 . TGTGCCAGCAGCTCAATAGGCGGGGACCTTAATGAAAAACTGTTTTTT CASSSIGGDLNEKLFF
. TRBJ2-2 TRBV6-5 . TGTGCCACCCGGTCGCAGGGAAACACCGGGGAGCTGTTTTTT CATRSQGNTGELFF
TRBD1 TRBJ2-1 TRBV6-1 . TGTGCCAGCAGTGAAACACAGGGGGTAAATCAGTTCTTC CASSETQGVNQFF
. TRBJ1-6 TRBV7-2 . TGTGCCAGCAGCTTAGGGGCCTTGGGTAATTCACCCCTCCACTTT CASSLGALGNSPLHF
. TRBJ1-1 TRBV5-1 few TGCGCCAGCAGCTTGGGGGCGGGGAACACTGAAGCTTTCTTT CASSLGAGNTEAFF
TRBD1 TRBJ1-2 TRBV28 . TGTGCCACCCCTGAGACAGGGAGCTCTAACTATGGCTACACCTTC CATPETGSSNYGYTF
TRBD1 TRBJ1-3 TRBV27 . TGTGCCAGCAGTTTAACAGGGGGCACATATGGAAACACCATATATTTT CASSLTGGTYGNTIYF
TRBD1 TRBJ1-5 TRBV7-9 . TGTGCCAGCAGCCCCGGGACAGGGTCGTCTCAGCCCCAGCATTTT CASSPGTGSSQPQHF
. TRBJ1-2 TRBV10-3 . TGTGCCATCAGTGAGTCCACAGCGGTGGGCTACACCTTC CAISESTAVGYTF
. TRBJ1-5 TRBV28 few TGTGCCAGCAGTTTGCCAGGGCTAGGTAATCAGCCCCAGCATTTT CASSLPGLGNQPQHF
. TRBJ2-1 TRBV4-3 . TGCGCCAGCAGCCAAGGGGCCCAGGCGGGGGAGCAGTTCTTC CASSQGAQAGEQFF
. TRBJ2-2 TRBV29-1 . TGCAGCGTTGGTCGACGGGGGAACACCGGGGAGCTGTTTTTT CSVGRRGNTGELFF
TRBD1 TRBJ1-2 TRBV29-1 . TGCAGCGTTGAATCAACAGGGGGGCTTGGCTACACCTTC CSVESTGGLGYTF
. TRBJ2-7 TRBV19 . TGTGCCACCTCCGACTTCTACGAGCAGTACTTC CATSDFYEQYF
TRBD1 TRBJ1-1 TRBV27 . TGTGCCAGCACAACAGGGGTGGTAGCTTTCTTT CASTTGVVAFF
TRBD2 TRBJ2-2 TRBV6-5 . TGTGCCAGCAGGGGGACTAGCGGGACCGGGGAGCTGTTTTTT CASRGTSGTGELFF